This T cell receptor (beta chain) came from a study of blood T cell repertoires in COVID-19. On the study more broadly: There were acute and convalescent COVID-19 samples, and they came from the United States, Italy and Spain.

V lost 0 bases and J 6 bases, leaving 12 bases between the germline ends. The CDR3 spans 14 residues. From germline, CDR1 is SGHRS and CDR2 YFSETQ. Assay: immunoSEQ multiplex PCR; the TCRdb copy retains only in-frame clones and omits some. This table holds about 280,000 clones, less than 85% found once. Clinical history reported by participants formed the basis on which cohorts were assigned. The sequence derives from a woman aged 45-60 years who had recovered from COVID-19. This chain joins TRBV5-1 and TRBJ1-2; D not resolved. Sequenced input: PBMCs or T cells enriched from blood (not recorded which). The CDR3 sequence: CASSLALTENGYTF. The CDR3 nucleotides read TGCGCCAGCAGCTTGGCGCTAACCGAAAATGGCTACACCTTC.